This T cell receptor beta chain was captured in a study of neurological immune-mediated disorders. This clonotype was detected many times. The group of healthy controls was made up of people who were blood bank volunteers in Maryland, USA. CDR1 and CDR2 (germline): SGHAT, FQNNGV. Trimming left V 1 base short and J 2 bases short, with 13 bases between. There are 16 residues in the CDR3. TCRdb recomputed calls from the 5' RACE reads with MiXCR, one row per CDR3 protein. This table holds roughly 48,000 distinct CDR3 sequences, 20% to 30% found once. The sample taken for sequencing was PBMCs. This chain joins TRBV11-2 and TRBJ2-3, with D uncertain. The receptor's source is a woman in her 70s in good health. Here the CDR3 reads CASSLVWGLHTDTQYF. As DNA, the CDR3 is TGTGCCAGCAGCTTAGTTTGGGGATTACACACAGATACGCAGTATTTT. Full variable domain (missing parts from reference TRBV11-2 and TRBJ2-3): EAGVAQSPRYKIIEKRQSVAFWCNPISGHATLYWYQQILGQGPKLLIQFQNNGVVDDSQLPKDRFSAERLKGVDSTLKIQPAKLEDSAVYLCASSLVWGLHTDTQYFGPGTRLTVL.